This TCR beta chain was identified in a study of T-cell reconstitution after alpha-beta-depleted transplantation in children. After removal of 1 base from V and 8 bases from J, the junction contained 4 bases not matched to a gene. CDR3 length: 14 residues. A few counts support this clonotype. Its target is unknown. Study conclusions and caveats: After one year, T-cell counts and TCRbeta diversity mostly came from new T cells. The origin of high day-60 TCRbeta diversity in some patients lay in surviving recipient T cells and thymic progenitors. Expanded graft clones, several hundred of them, were reportedly the source of alpha-beta T cells about two months after transplant.

Construction of the TCRbeta library involved unique molecular identifiers. TCRdb ran MiXCR on the PCR reads and lists one entry per CDR3 protein. The sample shows 350,000 to 500,000 distinct CDR3 sequences, roughly 44% of them seen only once. The chain recombines TRBV12-3 or TRBV12-4 with TRBJ2-1; 8 bases are shared with TRBD2. The sequenced sample was PBMCs, obtained before TCRalphabeta/CD19-depleted stem cell transplant. This clonotype originated in a girl aged 2-10 years with aplastic anemia, due to receive a stem cell transplant. For the CDR3, the DNA is TGTGCCAGCAGTTTAGGTAGCGGGACCCATGAGCAGTTCTTC. This gives the protein CASSLGSGTHEQFF.